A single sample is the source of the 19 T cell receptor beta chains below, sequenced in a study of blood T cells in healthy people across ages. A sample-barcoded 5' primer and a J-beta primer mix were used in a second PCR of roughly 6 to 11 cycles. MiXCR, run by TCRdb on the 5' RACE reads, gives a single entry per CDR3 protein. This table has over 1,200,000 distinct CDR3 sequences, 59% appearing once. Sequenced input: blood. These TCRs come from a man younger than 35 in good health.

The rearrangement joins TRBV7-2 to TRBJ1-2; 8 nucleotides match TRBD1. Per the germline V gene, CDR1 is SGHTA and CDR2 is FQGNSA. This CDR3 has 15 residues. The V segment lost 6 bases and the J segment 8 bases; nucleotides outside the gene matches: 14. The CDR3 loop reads CASSGVTRTGPGYTF. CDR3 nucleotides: TGTGCCAGCAGTGGGGTAACAAGGACAGGGCCGGGCTACACCTTC.

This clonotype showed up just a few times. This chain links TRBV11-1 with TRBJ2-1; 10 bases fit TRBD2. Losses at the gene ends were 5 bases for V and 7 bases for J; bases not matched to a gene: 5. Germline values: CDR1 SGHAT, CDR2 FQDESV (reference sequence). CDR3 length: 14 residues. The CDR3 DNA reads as TGTGCCAGCAGCCTCGGACTAGCGGTGAATGAGCAGTTCTTC. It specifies CASSLGLAVNEQFF.

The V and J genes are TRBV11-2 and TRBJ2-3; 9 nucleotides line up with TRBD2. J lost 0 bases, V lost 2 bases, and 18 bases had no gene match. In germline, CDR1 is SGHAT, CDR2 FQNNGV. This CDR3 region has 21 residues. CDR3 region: CASSLPEGKYGAGGSTDTQYF. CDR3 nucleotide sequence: TGTGCCAGCAGCTTACCCGAGGGGAAATACGGAGCGGGGGGTAGCACAGATACGCAGTATTTT.

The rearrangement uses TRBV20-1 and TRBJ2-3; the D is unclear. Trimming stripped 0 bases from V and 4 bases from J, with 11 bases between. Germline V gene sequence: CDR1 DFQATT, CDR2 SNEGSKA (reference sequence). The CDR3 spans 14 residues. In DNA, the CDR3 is TGCAGTGCTAGAGATCCTAATAGGGCAGATACGCAGTATTTT. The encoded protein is CSARDPNRADTQYF.

The CDR3 reads CASRPGQGKGPSYEQYF. In nucleotides, the CDR3 is TGTGCCAGCAGACCGGGACAGGGAAAAGGGCCCTCCTACGAGCAGTACTTC. The J gene is TRBJ2-7, the V gene TRBV16; 9 positions agree with TRBD1. The V segment lost 6 bases and the J segment 0 bases; nucleotides outside the gene matches: 12. The CDR3 covers 17 residues. The germline gives CDR1 KGHSY, CDR2 FQNENV.

For the CDR3, the DNA is TGTGCCAGCAGATCCGGGACTAGCTCACCCCAAGAGACCCAGTACTTC. The encoded protein is CASRSGTSSPQETQYF. The V gene is TRBV6-5, the J gene TRBJ2-7; TRBD2 matches at 9 bases. The last part of the DNA fits TRBJ2-5 better; the J call may be wrong. This CDR3 contains 16 residues. CDR1 and CDR2 from the germline V gene are MNHEY and SVGAGI.

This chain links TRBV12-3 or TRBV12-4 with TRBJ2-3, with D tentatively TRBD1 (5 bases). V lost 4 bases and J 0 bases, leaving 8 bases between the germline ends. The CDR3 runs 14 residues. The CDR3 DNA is TGTGCCAGCAGTTACTACAGGAGCACAGATACGCAGTATTTT. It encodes CASSYYRSTDTQYF.

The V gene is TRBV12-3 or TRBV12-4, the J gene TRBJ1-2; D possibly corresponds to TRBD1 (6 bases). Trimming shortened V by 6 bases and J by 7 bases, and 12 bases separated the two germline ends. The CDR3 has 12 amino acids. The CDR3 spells CASRSGVGGYTF. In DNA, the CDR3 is TGTGCCAGCAGGTCAGGGGTTGGTGGCTACACCTTC.

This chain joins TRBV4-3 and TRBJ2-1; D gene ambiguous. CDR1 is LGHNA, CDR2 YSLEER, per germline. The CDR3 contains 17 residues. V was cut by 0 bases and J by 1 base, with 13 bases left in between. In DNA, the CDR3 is TGCGCCAGCAGCCAAGATACCGCAGTAGTGTCCTACAATGAGCAGTTCTTC. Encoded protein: CASSQDTAVVSYNEQFF.

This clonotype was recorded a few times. CDR3 in amino acids: CSAGSYYEQYF. Here the CDR3 DNA reads TGCAGTGCGGGCAGTTACTACGAGCAGTACTTC. The chain couples TRBV20-1 to TRBJ2-7; D gene ambiguous. Germline CDR1 reads DFQATT; CDR2 reads SNEGSKA (reference sequence). V was cut by 6 bases and J by 3 bases, with 9 bases left in between. This CDR3 spans 11 amino acids.

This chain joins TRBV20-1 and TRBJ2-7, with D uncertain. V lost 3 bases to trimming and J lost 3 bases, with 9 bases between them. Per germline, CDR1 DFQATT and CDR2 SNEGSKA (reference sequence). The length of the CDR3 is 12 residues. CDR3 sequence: CSARASCYEQYF. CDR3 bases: TGCAGTGCTAGGGCTAGTTGCTACGAGCAGTACTTC.

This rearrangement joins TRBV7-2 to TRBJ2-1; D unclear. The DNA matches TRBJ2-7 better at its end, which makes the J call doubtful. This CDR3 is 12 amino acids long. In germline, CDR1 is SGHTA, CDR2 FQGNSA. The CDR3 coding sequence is TGTGCCAGCAGCTTAAAAGGGCTTGAGCAGTACTTC. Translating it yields CASSLKGLEQYF.

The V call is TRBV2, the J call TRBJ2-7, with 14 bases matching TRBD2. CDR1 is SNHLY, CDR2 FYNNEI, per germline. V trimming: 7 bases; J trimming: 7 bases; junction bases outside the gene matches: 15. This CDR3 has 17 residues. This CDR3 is CASKRQGLAGAGVEQYF. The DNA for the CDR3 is TGTGCCAGCAAGCGCCAGGGACTAGCGGGAGCGGGGGTTGAGCAGTACTTC.

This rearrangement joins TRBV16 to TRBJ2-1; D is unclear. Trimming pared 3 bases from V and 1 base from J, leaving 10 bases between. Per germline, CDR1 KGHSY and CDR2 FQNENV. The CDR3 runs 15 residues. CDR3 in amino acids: CASSQPLVSYNEQFF. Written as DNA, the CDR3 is TGTGCCAGCAGCCAGCCCCTAGTGTCCTACAATGAGCAGTTCTTC.

CDR3 region: CASSLMTGVNTGELFF. The CDR3 nucleotides are TGCGCCAGCAGCTTGATGACAGGGGTTAACACCGGGGAGCTGTTTTTT. The genes are TRBV5-1 and TRBJ2-2; 8 bases agree with TRBD1. CDR1 and CDR2 from the germline V gene are SGHRS and YFSETQ. Trimming at V came to 1 base and at J to 2 bases, leaving 4 bases not matched to a gene. The length of the CDR3 is 16 residues.

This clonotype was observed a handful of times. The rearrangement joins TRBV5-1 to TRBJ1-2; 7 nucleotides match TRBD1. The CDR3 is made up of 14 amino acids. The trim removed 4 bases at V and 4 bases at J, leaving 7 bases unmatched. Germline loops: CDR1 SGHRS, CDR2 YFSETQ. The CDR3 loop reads CASSPETGRYGYTF. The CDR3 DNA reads TGCGCCAGCAGCCCGGAGACAGGGCGCTATGGCTACACCTTC.

CDR3 nucleotides: TGCAGTGCTAAAGGGGGGGCCTCCTACGAGCAGTACTTC. This sequence encodes CSAKGGASYEQYF. This chain links TRBV20-1 with TRBJ2-7; maybe TRBD2 (7 bases). This CDR3 comprises 13 residues. Trimming stripped 4 bases from V and 0 bases from J, with 10 bases between. Germline-derived CDR1 and CDR2 are DFQATT and SNEGSKA (reference sequence).

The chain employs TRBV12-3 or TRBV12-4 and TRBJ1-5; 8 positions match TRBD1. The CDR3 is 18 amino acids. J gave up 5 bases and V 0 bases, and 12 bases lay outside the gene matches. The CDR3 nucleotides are TGTGCCAGCAGTTTAGCGGGACAGGTTAGGGTGTTTGATCAGCCCCAGCATTTT. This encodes CASSLAGQVRVFDQPQHF.

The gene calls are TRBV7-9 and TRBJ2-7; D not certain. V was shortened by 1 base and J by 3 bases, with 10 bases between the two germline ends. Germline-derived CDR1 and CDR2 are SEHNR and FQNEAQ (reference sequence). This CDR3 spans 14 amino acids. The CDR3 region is CASSLGHGDYEQYF. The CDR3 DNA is TGTGCCAGCAGCTTAGGTCACGGAGACTACGAGCAGTACTTC.